A single T cell receptor (beta chain) is shown here with its context. Its target antigen remains unknown. One base away there is no much larger clone; base qualities are not given. The cohort consisted of 600 to 700 healthy bone marrow donors. Cohort members were all nominally healthy when sampled, although unrecorded immune exposures were likely present. The donor tested CMV seronegative and was one of the 352 seronegative cohort members. A peripheral blood sample was provided by each donor, and peripheral blood mononuclear cells were used for TCR beta sequencing. The Qiagen DNeasy Blood Extraction Kit was used to extract genomic DNA from the blood cell samples. The data were taken from a study of cytomegalovirus exposure and HLA in healthy donors (dated by TCRdb to between 2016 and 2019). With regard to the full study: An earlier analysis of some 620 of the donors reported under 300 Gb of sequence data and roughly 120 million unique TCR beta sequences obtained from around 170 million T cells. The study used immunosequencing to profile the T cell repertoires of approximately 690 subjects and linked those repertoires to cytomegalovirus serostatus. To predict cytomegalovirus infection status, the study combined high-throughput TCR immunosequencing, statistical association of individual TCRs with disease status, and machine learning. An earlier analysis of several hundred of the donors applied high-throughput TCR beta sequencing to assess whether each TCR beta V gene segment acted as functional or pseudogenic. A later genetic analysis took genome-wide SNP genotypes for about three fifths of the 666 donors and used that subset as a discovery cohort. An early release that covered roughly 600 HLA-typed donors contained about 300 gigabases of sequencing data and some 87 million unique TCR sequences. Donor age, sex, ethnicity and CMV serostatus were compiled alongside the repertoire data. Across 398 genotyped donors of the cohort, an average of roughly 250,000 unique TCR beta nucleotide sequences per donor were sequenced, and about a sixth of those sequences were non-productive. The number of typed donors differed by locus: about 629-630 for A, B, C, DRB1 and DQB1; 500 to 550 for DQA1; some 610 for DPA1; and about 450 for DPB1. The study was designed to test whether signatures of past pathogen exposure could be identified by cataloging public T cell receptors. HLA typing included class I and class II loci at four-digit resolution. Among the roughly 410 genotyped donors, approximately 77% belonged to the genetic ancestry cluster associated with self-reported Caucasian donors. All discovery cohort repertoires had been generated on a single sequencing platform. Because of strong linkage in the cohort, roughly five DR-DQ haplotypes were treated as single units for association and clustering. Rather than drawing on any new phenotypic data, the later analysis identified candidate immune exposures from TCR beta sequences and the way those sequences occurred across donors. Besides the first cohort of 666 subjects, a separate validation cohort made up of over 95 different subjects was used. A later analysis re-examined previously published TCR beta repertoires from roughly 720 donors and added high-resolution HLA genotyping to investigate patterns of TCR occurrence. What the work shows at the level of the full study, not this receptor alone: A further reported finding was that TCR beta sequences accurately predicted the HLA-A and HLA-B alleles for most subjects in the first cohort. Sequencing depth was assumed to be roughly uniform across donors in the presence/absence analyses, though that assumption may not hold. The authors suggested that the approach could potentially be extended to other disease states and immunological phenotypes. In vitro tests confirmed that a few of the cytomegalovirus-associated TCR beta chains recognize cytomegalovirus antigens. Because the 87-base-pair reads could not distinguish some IMGT-functional V segments, including TRBV6-2 and TRBV6-3, those segments were excluded. In both the original and validation cohorts, the classifier was reported to diagnose cytomegalovirus status with high specificity and sensitivity. In a later genetic analysis, a missense DCLRE1C variant was associated with V-gene and J-gene trimming of TCR beta chains, and the association was replicated in an independent cohort. According to a later analysis, most CMV-associated TCR beta chains appeared to be HLA-restricted, and the HLA associations seemed to be driven largely by CMV exposure. When HLA alleles, especially DR and DQ, strongly co-occurred, attributing TCR associations to individual alleles was difficult. A total of about 180 TCR beta chains were listed by the study as associated with cytomegalovirus. In this cohort, only TCR beta chains were sequenced, and detectable features were limited by the absence of alpha or paired-chain data. The only immune exposure information available for the cohort was CMV serostatus. Linkage disequilibrium might explain the correlated functional status among segregating V segments, but an unknown experimental factor could not be ruled out. HLA typing was unavailable for some donors at each locus, so association tests used only the typed subset. In a later analysis, around 17,000 TCR beta sequences were associated with specific HLA alleles at a false discovery rate of 0.05. The earlier analysis of 587 of the donors excluded approximately 15 rarely observed V segments, including chromosome 9 orphons, because counts were too low. Across donors, most TCR sequences were observed very rarely, whereas some public TCRs were present in many individuals. A later analysis found that TCR association rates varied across HLA loci, with DRB1 alleles showing the most associated TCRs and HLA-C alleles the fewest. Compared with the approximately 670-donor mean, donors in an Asian-associated ancestry cluster had fewer N-insertions in productive TCRs, according to a later genetic analysis. A later analysis reported that several top co-occurrence clusters appeared linked to parvovirus B19, influenza, CMV and Epstein-Barr virus. A cluster of highly shared sequence variants was judged likely to be a technical artifact of the sequencing pipeline. A later analysis found that HLA-associated TCR beta chains were more clonally expanded and had lower generation probabilities than equally common non-associated chains. Broadly in line with IMGT annotations, most TCR beta V segments showed up in productive rearrangements about 87% or about 30% of the time in an earlier analysis of several hundred of the donors.

The CDR3, cysteine through phenylalanine, is 13 amino acids long. The only DNA kept is the CDR3, 39 bases in frame from the first base. V loses 2 bases, J loses 2 bases, and the germline ends lie 4 bases apart. The germline V gene supplies CDR1 KGHSH and CDR2 LQKENI. Libraries were made using the immunoSEQ multiplex PCR assay. A mixture of 60 forward primers for TCR Vbeta segments and 13 reverse primers for TCR Jbeta segments was used in the multiplex PCR. The CDR3 region of rearranged TCR beta genes was amplified from genomic DNA by a multiplex PCR assay. The Illumina HiSeq System was used to sequence the amplified TCR beta libraries as 87-base-pair reads. The study's processing was this. A later analysis tallied around 80 million unique TCR beta chains across the roughly 610 repertoires, and around 12 million of those chains were shared by two or more donors. To remove PCR and sequencing errors, raw reads were error-corrected and collapsed into unique sequences using a nearest-neighbor algorithm that merged closely related sequences. CDR3 sequences were aligned to IMGT reference sequences to assign V, D and J gene segments. Each retained sequence needed at least a six-nucleotide match to both a V gene segment and a J gene segment. Rearrangements were called productive when the CDR3 lacked stop codons and stayed in frame with V and J; all others were non-productive. Following IMGT convention, CDR3 was defined as the stretch from the second conserved V-encoded cysteine to the conserved J-encoded phenylalanine. In an earlier analysis of around 540 of the donors, sequences lacking an unambiguous match to a single V gene segment were excluded. In an earlier analysis of 587 of the donors, a V segment was called functional when productive rearrangements were above 56.7%, and segregating when the standard deviation between donors exceeded 5%. A statistical classification framework was built for diagnosing cytomegalovirus status from the catalog of TCR beta chain sequences. A later analysis assigned V and J genes by comparing TCR nucleotide sequences with IMGT/GENE-DB human TR gene sequences. A later analysis assigned CDR3 sequences and most-parsimonious VDJ recombination scenarios with the TCRdist pipeline. A later analysis defined each TCR beta chain by its CDR3 amino acid sequence plus V-gene family, and excluded reads lacking a unique V-gene family. A later analysis removed several hundred highly shared, low-generation-probability nucleotide sequences to deal with suspected cross-contamination and a sequencing artifact. A later analysis calculated a clonal expansion index for each public chain from normalized within-repertoire ranks of inferred template counts. Generation probabilities in a later analysis came from a VDJ recombination model fitted to out-of-frame rearrangements, and those results were checked against IGoR. In a later analysis, hypergeometric tests were used to score TCR-TCR, TCR-HLA and TCR-CMV co-occurrence, with a repertoire-size bias correction applied to TCR pairs. A later analysis estimated false discovery rates by permuting HLA or CMV assignments 20 times. In a later analysis, co-occurring TCRs were grouped with DBSCAN, and TCRdist sequence similarity was added when clustering was performed within HLA-allele-positive subsets. Co-occurrence clustering excluded repertoires with fewer than 30,000 or more than 120,000 public chains, plus five with anomalous nucleotide sharing. TCRdb's version of the immuneACCESS table is confined to in-frame rearrangements and falls short of the full clone set. An unresolved V gene accounts for under half of the shortfall where checked; the remainder is of unknown origin. That table is the source of V, J and clone size, and D and trimming were worked out from the DNA. The sample yields about 150,000 clones; around 67% were counted once. The top ten clones comprise about 1.5% of the sample.

The chain uses TRBV18 and TRBJ1-5, with no D gene named confidently. This TCR derives from a young woman in good health and CMV-seronegative. The specimen was PBMCs. The nucleotide sequence is TGTGCCAGCTCACCAGGAGGCAATCAGCCCCAGCATTTT. It translates to CASSPGGNQPQHF.